This T cell receptor (beta chain) was captured by sequencing in a study of T cells in localized non-small cell lung cancer. Study-level results: Uninvolved adjacent lung had higher T cell clonality than tumor and all other tissues. Appearance in adjacent lung was seen for a median roughly 50 of the top 100 tumor clones. As only one tumor region underwent sequencing, heterogeneity remains possible. Those with higher blood T cell density had longer overall survival.

With 3 bases removed from V and 2 bases from J, the gap between germline ends came to 14 bases. Germline V gene sequence: CDR1 MDHEN, CDR2 SYDVKM. The CDR3 totals 16 residues. For this clone: Its antigen is still unknown.

Assay used: immunoSEQ multiplex PCR; TCRdb lists only in-frame clones, some missing. The repertoire holds under 15,000 clones, with about 83% as singletons. The chain combines TRBV28 with TRBJ1-5; a possible D gene is TRBD1 (5 bases). This specimen consisted of peripheral blood, obtained before any cancer treatment. The sequence was collected from a male donor at least 60 years old with stage I lung adenocarcinoma. The CDR3 loop is CASSFLGTLGNQPQHF. The CDR3 DNA follows: TGTGCCAGCAGTTTTTTGGGGACCTTAGGCAATCAGCCCCAGCATTTT.